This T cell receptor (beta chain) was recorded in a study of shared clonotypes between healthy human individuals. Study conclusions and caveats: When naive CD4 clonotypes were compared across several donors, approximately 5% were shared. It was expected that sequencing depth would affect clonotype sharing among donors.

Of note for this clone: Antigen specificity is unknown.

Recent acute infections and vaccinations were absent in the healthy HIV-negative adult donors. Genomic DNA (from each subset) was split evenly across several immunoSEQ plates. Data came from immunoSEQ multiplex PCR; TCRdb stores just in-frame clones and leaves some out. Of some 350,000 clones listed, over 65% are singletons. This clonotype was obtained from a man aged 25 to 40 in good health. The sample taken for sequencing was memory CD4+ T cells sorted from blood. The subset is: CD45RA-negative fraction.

CDR3 sequence reads: CAIKAWGAETNYGYTF. The CDR3 nucleotides read TGTGCCATCAAGGCATGGGGCGCGGAAACTAACTATGGCTACACCTTC. The chain employs TRBV10-3 and TRBJ1-2, with a weak D call TRBD1 (5 bases). The CDR3 is 16 residues long. With 7 bases removed from V and 0 bases from J, the gap between germline ends came to 18 bases. The germline gives CDR1 ENHRY, CDR2 SYGVKD.